This paragraph reports one TCR beta chain. Its antigen is undetermined. These data belong to a study of brain T cells in children with intractable seizures. Study-wide findings and caveats: Absence of clones before surgery may stem from lower sequencing depth. Patients' HCMV serostatus was unknown; virus specificity rests on CDR3 similarity alone.

Measured with immunoSEQ multiplex PCR; TCRdb has only the in-frame clones, and not every one. This table holds about 340,000 clones, over 85% found once. Deletions cut 2 bases from V and 0 bases from J, with 11 bases between. Germline assignment: CDR1 SGHNT and CDR2 YENEEA. CDR3 size: 15 residues. The time point was: blood from clinic visit 5 months post-surgery; TSC patient then seizure free. The clonotype was recovered from a boy in the first two years of life with tuberous sclerosis and intractable seizures. The J gene is TRBJ2-7, the V gene TRBV11-3, with D tentatively TRBD2 (5 bases). The sample consisted of peripheral blood, taken 4 to 5 months after surgery. CDR3 sequence: CASSLLKDFSYEQYF. The CDR3 DNA follows: TGTGCCAGCAGCTTACTGAAGGACTTCTCCTACGAGCAGTACTTC.